The TCR beta chain under discussion was sequenced for a study of graft-versus-host responses after intestinal transplantation. Study outcomes and limitations: Some GvH clones appeared in ileal mucosa or blood before recipient bone marrow.

Details on this clone: Its antigen is as yet unknown.

Sequenced by immunoSEQ multiplex PCR; TCRdb stores in-frame clones only, minus some. This table holds tens of thousands of clones, roughly 87% found once. This specimen consisted of unstimulated CD8+ T cells sorted from spleen or lymph node cells, obtained before intestinal transplant. The TCR comes from a human donor who received an intestinal transplant.

CDR3: CASSAGQGPSYEQYF. The CDR3 DNA sequence: TGTGCCAGCAGTGCGGGACAGGGTCCTTCCTACGAGCAGTACTTC. The rearrangement uses TRBV6-1 and TRBJ2-7, with 9 bases that match TRBD1. V lost 4 bases, J lost 1 base, and 5 bases stayed unmatched. Germline lookup yields CDR1 MNHNS and CDR2 SASEGT. This CDR3 spans 15 amino acids.